This T cell receptor beta chain was found in a study of control samples from healthy donors and cancer patients. The V gene lost 1 base and the J gene lost 7 bases, with 7 bases spanning the gap. The V gene's germline CDR1 is SSHAT and CDR2 FNYEAQ (reference sequence). The CDR3 runs 13 residues. Some clones are missing from TCRdb's copy, which holds only in-frame ones; the method was immunoSEQ multiplex PCR. Counted here are around 170,000 clones, 90% occurring once; the ten biggest clones make up roughly 1.3%. Sample: blood. The chain employs TRBV7-7 and TRBJ1-4, with D uncertain. The sequence came from a woman aged 50 to 60 in good health. The CDR3 DNA is TGTGCCAGCAGCTTAGGGACGTCTGAAAAACTGTTTTTT. Translating it yields CASSLGTSEKLFF.